This T cell receptor beta chain was identified during a study of T cells in Graves' hyperthyroidism and ophthalmopathy. Study background: Staff took peripheral blood when the initial diagnosis was made, before any treatment began.

Researchers took RNA transcripts and amplified the TCR beta CDR3 regions from them. HTBI primers were used for first-round RT-PCR of the TCR CDR3. TCRdb used MiXCR to reprocess the multiplex PCR reads, holding one entry per CDR3 protein. There are fewer than 750,000 distinct CDR3 sequences in the sample; around 13% occur only once, and around 13% lies in the top ten. This clonotype was seen repeatedly, ten times or more. The sample consisted of blood. The TCR was taken from a woman between 45 and 65 years old with Graves' ophthalmopathy.

The CDR3: CASSFRSGRGTDTQYF. CDR3 sequence (DNA): TGTGCCAGCAGTTTCAGGAGCGGGAGAGGAACAGATACGCAGTATTTT. This rearrangement joins TRBV28 to TRBJ2-3; TRBD2 matches 8 bases. V dropped 3 bases and J dropped 3; count of bases not matched to a gene: 8. Germline CDR1 reads MDHEN; CDR2 reads SYDVKM. CDR3 size: 16 residues.